These 7 T cell receptor beta chains originate from one sample sequenced in a study of Ad26.COV2.S vaccination and SARS-CoV-2 variants. As for treatment: roughly 18 received Ad26.COV2.S at low or high dose, single or two shots; roughly five received placebo; per-sample allocation not given. Specimen acquisition occurred on day 63 following the initial vaccine or placebo injection. Sequencing was performed with immunoSEQ multiplex PCR; in TCRdb, only in-frame clones are kept and a portion is missing. The sample yields 290,000 or so clones, 70% to 90% seen once. The specimen comprised peripheral blood, sampled in a trial of Ad26.COV2.S vaccine versus placebo. These receptors all stem from a person aged 18-60 years who received the Ad26.COV2.S COVID-19 vaccine or a placebo.

The chain recombines TRBV29-1 with TRBJ1-2, with a tentative D call TRBD1 (5 bases). V was trimmed by 7 bases and J by 1 base, leaving 22 bases between them. There are 16 residues in the CDR3. CDR1 is SQVTM and CDR2 is ANQGSEA in the germline V gene. CDR3 bases: TGCAGCGCCCACGGGACGGCGGAGGCGGATAACTATGGCTACACCTTC. Translating gives CSAHGTAEADNYGYTF.

This clone has a handful of counts. The chain uses TRBV19 and TRBJ2-1; D perhaps matches TRBD1 (6 bases). Per germline, CDR1 LNHDA and CDR2 SQIVND (reference sequence). The V gene lost 4 bases and the J gene lost 9 bases, with 16 bases spanning the gap. The CDR3 spans 14 residues. CDR3 loop: CASSTDSSTIEQFF. The DNA of the CDR3 is TGTGCCAGTAGTACGGACAGTTCTACAATTGAGCAGTTCTTC.

The chain carries TRBV18 and TRBJ1-6; the D is unclear. From germline, CDR1 is KGHSH and CDR2 LQKENI. The ends were cut back, 4 bases at V and 10 bases at J, with 17 bases in the middle. The CDR3 runs to 15 residues. The CDR3 coding sequence is TGTGCCAGCTCACGGATTTCCGTTGTAGGATCACCCCTCCACTTT. This sequence encodes CASSRISVVGSPLHF.

The V call is TRBV4-2, the J call TRBJ2-6, with D unresolved. Germline V gene data show CDR1 as LGHNA and CDR2 as YNFKEQ. Between the trimmed V and J ends, which lost 1 base and 2 bases, there was a span of 3 bases. The CDR3 length is 14 residues. In DNA form, the CDR3 reads TGTGCCAGCAGCCAAGGGACTGGGGCCAACGTCCTGACTTTC. As protein: CASSQGTGANVLTF.

Here the CDR3 reads CASTSGVYHEQYF. The DNA of the CDR3 is TGTGCCAGCACTTCTGGGGTCTACCACGAGCAGTACTTC. The gene calls are TRBV2 and TRBJ2-7, with D hard to call. The germline CDR1 and CDR2 sequences are SNHLY and FYNNEI. There are 13 residues in the CDR3. Trimming removed 7 bases from V and 5 bases from J, with 15 bases in between.

This chain uses TRBV4-2 with TRBJ1-1; TRBD1 might be the D (6 bases). This CDR3 contains 14 residues. The germline CDR1 and CDR2 sequences are LGHNA and YNFKEQ. The V end lost 4 bases, the J end lost 0 bases, and 9 bases lay between the germline ends. The CDR3 sequence is CASSPGTLNTEAFF. The CDR3 DNA is TGTGCCAGCAGCCCCGGGACATTGAACACTGAAGCTTTCTTT.

The chain employs TRBV18 and TRBJ2-5; D is unclear. The CDR3 has 13 residues. V shed 0 bases and J shed 4 bases, with 6 bases lying between them. The germline V gene has CDR1 KGHSH and CDR2 LQKENI. The CDR3, as DNA: TGTGCCAGCTCACCACCGATGGGAGAGACCCAGTACTTC. It specifies CASSPPMGETQYF.